This T cell receptor (beta chain) originates from a study of response to subunit inactivated influenza vaccine. Study findings and constraints: It was suggested by the authors that few new T cells are recruited by each seasonal influenza vaccination.

This clonotype was seen at least ten times. What it binds is not known. TCRdb used MiXCR to reprocess the RT-PCR reads, holding one entry per CDR3 protein. The table shows about 610,000 distinct CDR3 sequences, with approximately 14% occurring only once. V lost 6 bases and J 5 bases, leaving 15 bases between the germline ends. Germline values: CDR1 MNHNS, CDR2 SASEGT. The CDR3 consists of 14 residues. This clonotype originated in a man between 45 and 60 years old who received an inactivated influenza vaccine. The chain combines TRBV6-1 with TRBJ2-3; possible D gene TRBD2, 6 bases. The sample was PBMCs from blood, taken 11 to 12 days after vaccination. CDR3 DNA sequence: TGTGCCAGCAGCTCCGGCGGGGCCCTAGATACGCAGTATTTT. Translating it yields CASSSGGALDTQYF.